The rows below give T cell receptor beta chains drawn from one sample of a study of blood T cell repertoires in COVID-19. Profiling relied on immunoSEQ multiplex PCR, and the TCRdb table lists in-frame clones only, not all of them. Of tens of thousands of clones detected, approximately 80% appear once; the ten largest clones hold roughly 6.3%. Sequencing input: peripheral blood. The origin of the receptors is a man in his 70s with COVID-19, enrolled during active disease. CDR3s include the opening cysteine and the closing phenylalanine or tryptophan. A D gene is named only where the DNA matches it firmly. Rows may omit the clone size; those that give it use once, few, many or a size class.

D gene: NA
clone size: NA
V gene: TRBV24-1
J gene: TRBJ1-2
CDR3 DNA: TGTGCCACCAGTGACAACGCGGCAGGGTCGTATGGTGGCTACACCTTC
CDR3 protein: CATSDNAAGSYGGYTF

D gene: NA
clone size: NA
V gene: TRBV19
J gene: TRBJ1-1
CDR3 DNA: TGTGCCAGTAGTATGGGGGGAACTGAAGCTTTCTTT
CDR3 protein: CASSMGGTEAFF

D gene: NA
clone size: NA
V gene: TRBV3-1/TRBV3-2
J gene: TRBJ1-2
CDR3 DNA: TGTGCCAGCAGCCAAGATTCCCAGGGCGACTATGGCTACACCTTC
CDR3 protein: CASSQDSQGDYGYTF

D gene: NA
clone size: NA
V gene: TRBV6-6
J gene: TRBJ2-2
CDR3 DNA: TGTGCCAGCGGGACTCCACAAGCTAGGGACACCGGGGAGCTGTTTTTT
CDR3 protein: CASGTPQARDTGELFF

D gene: TRBD1
clone size: NA
V gene: TRBV2
J gene: TRBJ1-6
CDR3 DNA: TGTGCCAGCAGCCCGACAGGGGGCTATTCACCCCTCCACTTT
CDR3 protein: CASSPTGGYSPLHF

D gene: NA
clone size: NA
V gene: TRBV7-8
J gene: TRBJ1-1
CDR3 DNA: TGTGCCAGCAGCCTTAAAGGAGGGGCCGCGCTCGGGACGAACACTGAAGCTTTCTTT
CDR3 protein: CASSLKGGAALGTNTEAFF

D gene: NA
clone size: NA
V gene: TRBV7-9
J gene: TRBJ1-1
CDR3 DNA: TGTGCCAGCAGCTTATCAGGCAACACTGAAGCTTTCTTT
CDR3 protein: CASSLSGNTEAFF

D gene: NA
clone size: NA
V gene: TRBV18
J gene: TRBJ1-1
CDR3 DNA: TGTGCCAGCTCACCACTTCAGGAGAACACTGAAGCTTTCTTT
CDR3 protein: CASSPLQENTEAFF

D gene: NA
clone size: NA
V gene: TRBV4-3
J gene: TRBJ2-2
CDR3 DNA: TGCGCCAGCAGCCAAGAGCCCGAACAGGGTTGGACCGGGGAGCTGTTTTTT
CDR3 protein: CASSQEPEQGWTGELFF

D gene: NA
clone size: few
V gene: TRBV20-1
J gene: TRBJ2-7
CDR3 DNA: TGCAGTGCTCGTCCGGTGGACGAGCAGTACTTC
CDR3 protein: CSARPVDEQYF

D gene: NA
clone size: NA
V gene: TRBV12-3/TRBV12-4
J gene: TRBJ2-3
CDR3 DNA: TGTGCCAGCAGTTTAGGACAGGTCCCTTTTTTT
CDR3 protein: CASSLGQVPFF

D gene: TRBD1
clone size: NA
V gene: TRBV5-1
J gene: TRBJ2-1
CDR3 DNA: TGCGCCAGCAGCCGGACAGGTCCCTACAATGAGCAGTTCTTC
CDR3 protein: CASSRTGPYNEQFF

D gene: TRBD1
clone size: NA
V gene: TRBV19
J gene: TRBJ1-1
CDR3 DNA: TGTGCCAGTAGTATCCAAAGGGACAGTGAAGCTTTCTTT
CDR3 protein: CASSIQRDSEAFF

D gene: NA
clone size: NA
V gene: TRBV20-1
J gene: TRBJ2-7
CDR3 DNA: TGCAGTGCTAGTAGGACAGTTGTCTACGAGCAGTACTTC
CDR3 protein: CSASRTVVYEQYF

D gene: NA
clone size: NA
V gene: TRBV19
J gene: TRBJ1-1
CDR3 DNA: TGTGCCAGTAGTATAAGTGAGGGCACTGAAGCTTTCTTT
CDR3 protein: CASSISEGTEAFF

D gene: TRBD2
clone size: NA
V gene: TRBV27
J gene: TRBJ2-7
CDR3 DNA: TGTGCCAGCAGTTTAGTACTCGGGACTACCTACGAGCAGTACTTC
CDR3 protein: CASSLVLGTTYEQYF

D gene: TRBD1
clone size: NA
V gene: TRBV30
J gene: TRBJ1-2
CDR3 DNA: TGTGCCTGGGTGGACAGGGCGACTCGACACTATGGCTACACCTTC
CDR3 protein: CAWVDRATRHYGYTF

D gene: NA
clone size: NA
V gene: TRBV5-6
J gene: TRBJ2-1
CDR3 DNA: TGTGCCAGCAGCTATACGAGCGGCCAGAAGAGGGATGAGCAGTTCTTC
CDR3 protein: CASSYTSGQKRDEQFF

D gene: NA
clone size: NA
V gene: TRBV6-6
J gene: TRBJ1-2
CDR3 DNA: TGTGCCAGCAGTTACTCGGGCGACTATGGCTACACCTTC
CDR3 protein: CASSYSGDYGYTF

D gene: NA
clone size: few
V gene: TRBV28
J gene: TRBJ1-2
CDR3 DNA: TGTGCCAGCAAGGATTTAGCGAGAAGCTATGGCTACACCTTC
CDR3 protein: CASKDLARSYGYTF

D gene: TRBD1
clone size: once
V gene: TRBV5-1
J gene: TRBJ1-2
CDR3 DNA: TGCGCCAGCAGCTTTAGCGCCGGGACAGACTATGGCTACACCTTC
CDR3 protein: CASSFSAGTDYGYTF

D gene: TRBD2
clone size: NA
V gene: TRBV11-2
J gene: TRBJ2-1
CDR3 DNA: TGTGCCAGCACCTTGGGACTAGCGGGAGAGTTCTCCTACAATGAGCAGTTCTTC
CDR3 protein: CASTLGLAGEFSYNEQFF